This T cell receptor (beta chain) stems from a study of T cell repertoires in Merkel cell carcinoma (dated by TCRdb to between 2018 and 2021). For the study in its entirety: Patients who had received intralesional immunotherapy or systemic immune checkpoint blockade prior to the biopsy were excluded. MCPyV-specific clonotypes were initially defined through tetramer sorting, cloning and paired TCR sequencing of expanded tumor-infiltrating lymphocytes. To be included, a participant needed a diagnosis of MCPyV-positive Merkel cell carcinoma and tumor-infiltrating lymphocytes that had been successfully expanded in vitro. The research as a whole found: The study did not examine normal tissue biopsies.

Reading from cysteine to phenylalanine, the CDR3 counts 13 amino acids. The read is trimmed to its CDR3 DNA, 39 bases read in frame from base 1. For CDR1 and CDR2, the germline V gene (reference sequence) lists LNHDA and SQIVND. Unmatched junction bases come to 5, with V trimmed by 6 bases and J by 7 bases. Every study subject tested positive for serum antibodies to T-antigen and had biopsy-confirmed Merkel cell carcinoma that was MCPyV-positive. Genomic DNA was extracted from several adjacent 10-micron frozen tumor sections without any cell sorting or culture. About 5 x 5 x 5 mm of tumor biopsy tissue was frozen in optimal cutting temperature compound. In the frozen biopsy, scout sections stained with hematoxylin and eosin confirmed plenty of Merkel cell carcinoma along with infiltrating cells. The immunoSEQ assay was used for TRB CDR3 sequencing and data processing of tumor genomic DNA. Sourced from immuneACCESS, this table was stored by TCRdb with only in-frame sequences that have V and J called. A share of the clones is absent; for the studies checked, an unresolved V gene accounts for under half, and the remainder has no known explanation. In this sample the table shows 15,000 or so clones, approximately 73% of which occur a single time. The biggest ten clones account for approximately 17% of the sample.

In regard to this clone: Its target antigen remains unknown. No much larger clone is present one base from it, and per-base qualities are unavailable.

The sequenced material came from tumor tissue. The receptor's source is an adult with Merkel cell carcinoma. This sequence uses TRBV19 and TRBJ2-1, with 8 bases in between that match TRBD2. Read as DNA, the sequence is TGTGCCAGTAGCGGGACTAGATATAATGAGCAGTTCTTC. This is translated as CASSGTRYNEQFF.